This T cell receptor (beta chain) was captured in a study of blood T cell repertoires in COVID-19. V lost 6 bases and J lost 7; bases outside the gene matches: 14. The CDR3 totals 18 residues. CDR1 and CDR2 from the germline V gene are LNHDA and SQIVND (reference sequence). Repertoires were generated with immunoSEQ multiplex PCR, while TCRdb's copy carries only in-frame clones and drops some. The data contain roughly 100,000 clones, approximately 87% of them singletons. Sequencing was carried out using peripheral blood. The clonotype comes from a human donor in a cohort sampled during active or convalescent COVID-19. This chain links TRBV19 with TRBJ2-1, with 14 bases identical to TRBD2. Here the CDR3 DNA reads TGTGCCAGTAGGGACCGACTAGCGGGGGGGAGGATGAGGAATGAGCAGTTCTTC. Translating gives CASRDRLAGGRMRNEQFF. Looking up the rest from reference TRBV19 and TRBJ2-1 gives the full variable domain: DGGITQSPKYLFRKEGQNVTLSCEQNLNHDAMYWYRQDPGQGLRLIYYSQIVNDFQKGDIAEGYSVSREKKESFPLTVTSAQKNPTAFYLCASRDRLAGGRMRNEQFFGPGTRLTVL.